These 28 T cell receptor beta chains were all obtained from the same sample, sequenced in a study of blood T cell repertoires in COVID-19. Clones were sequenced by immunoSEQ multiplex PCR, and TCRdb holds only the in-frame ones, with some missing. The sample consists of about 95,000 clones, 84% of them appearing once. The sequenced sample consisted of peripheral blood. These TCRs come from a human donor in a cohort sampled during active COVID-19.

This clone was recorded only once. The chain recombines TRBV23-1 with TRBJ1-1; no clear D gene. TRBV23-1 carries the ORF label, with uncertain function. The V end was cut by 4 bases, the J end by 6 bases, with 18 bases between. The CDR3 contains 15 residues. CDR3 in DNA: TGCGCCAGCAGTCTCCTACCCGTTAAATCCCCTGAAGCTTTCTTT. It is translated as CASSLLPVKSPEAFF.

The chain couples TRBV5-1 to TRBJ2-2; D might be TRBD1 (5 bases). Trimming took 3 bases from V and 2 from J, leaving 8 bases between them. Looked up from germline, CDR1 is SGHRS and CDR2 is YFSETQ. This CDR3 spans 14 amino acids. The chain's CDR3 is CASSYDRNTGELFF. The CDR3 nucleotides are TGCGCCAGCAGCTATGACAGAAACACCGGGGAGCTGTTTTTT.

The rearrangement links TRBV7-2 to TRBJ2-7, with a weak D call TRBD1 (6 bases). The CDR3 is made up of 14 amino acids. Germline CDR1 is SGHTA and CDR2 is FQGNSA. V was shortened by 1 base and J by 7 bases, with 14 bases between the two germline ends. The CDR3 protein is CASSLDRTVGEQYF. CDR3 in DNA: TGTGCCAGCAGCTTAGACAGGACAGTAGGGGAGCAGTACTTC.

The J gene is TRBJ2-5, the V gene TRBV18; TRBD2 is a possible D gene (6 bases). CDR3 length equals 17 residues. Germline V gives CDR1 KGHSH, CDR2 LQKENI. V shed 3 bases and J shed 5 bases, with 22 bases lying between them. The CDR3 region is CASSPIGTAGQAETQYF. The CDR3 DNA is TGTGCCAGCTCACCTATCGGTACGGCGGGGCAGGCGGAGACCCAGTACTTC.

The chain links TRBV28 to TRBJ2-1, with TRBD2 matching 10 bases. Trimming removed 9 bases from V and 1 base from J; junction bases left unmatched: 6. The CDR3 runs to 15 residues. Germline values: CDR1 MDHEN, CDR2 SYDVKM. CDR3 DNA: TGTGCCAGTCTCTCTAGCGGGAGATCCTACAATGAGCAGTTCTTC. It is translated as CASLSSGRSYNEQFF.

The rearrangement links TRBV2 to TRBJ1-2; D is uncertain. The CDR3 totals 12 residues. Between the trimmed V and J ends, which lost 4 bases and 7 bases, there was a span of 10 bases. Germline V gene sequence: CDR1 SNHLY, CDR2 FYNNEI. The CDR3 DNA follows: TGTGCCAGCAGTGCCCGTAGCCTTGGCTACACCTTC. Translated, it gives CASSARSLGYTF.

This clone was seen a handful of times. CDR3: CASSQVTGDSYGYTF. In nucleotides, the CDR3 is TGCGCCAGCAGCCAAGTAACAGGGGACTCCTATGGCTACACCTTC. The rearrangement links TRBV4-1 to TRBJ1-2; 7 bases align to TRBD1. V shed 1 base and J 4 bases; nucleotides not matched to a gene: 6. The CDR3 runs to 15 residues. In germline, CDR1 is MGHRA, CDR2 YSYEKL.

The rearrangement links TRBV7-8 to TRBJ2-3; D perhaps matches TRBD2 (6 bases). The V end lost 5 bases, the J end lost 0 bases, and 12 bases lay between the germline ends. From germline, CDR1 is SGHVS and CDR2 FQNEAQ. The CDR3 has 15 amino acids. This CDR3 is CASSRNGGSTDTQYF. DNA of the CDR3: TGTGCCAGCAGCCGAAACGGGGGAAGCACAGATACGCAGTATTTT.

This chain uses TRBV27 with TRBJ2-2; D possibly corresponds to TRBD1 (6 bases). The CDR3 is 15 amino acids. Germline assignment: CDR1 MNHEY and CDR2 SMNVEV (reference sequence). V was cut by 6 bases and J by 6 bases, with 17 bases left in between. CDR3 nucleotides: TGTGCCAGCAGCCCAGGGGTCATATCCTCCGGGGAGCTGTTTTTT. It encodes CASSPGVISSGELFF.

This clone was counted a single time. The chain recombines TRBV7-9 with TRBJ1-1, with D possibly TRBD1 on 5 matching bases. The CDR3 covers 13 residues. V lost 7 bases, J lost 9 bases, and 18 bases lay in between. The germline V gene has CDR1 SEHNR and CDR2 FQNEAQ (reference sequence). This CDR3 reads CASTTVGGLKAFF. CDR3 DNA: TGTGCCAGCACCACAGTTGGGGGGTTAAAAGCTTTCTTT.

The chain carries TRBV5-1 and TRBJ2-5, with TRBD1 as a possible D gene (6 bases). Germline-derived CDR1 and CDR2 are SGHRS and YFSETQ. The V and J ends lost 4 bases and 0 bases respectively, with 10 bases between them. This CDR3 is built from 14 residues. In DNA form, the CDR3 reads TGCGCCAGCAGCGCCGGACAGTACCAAGAGACCCAGTACTTC. It codes for CASSAGQYQETQYF. The full variable domain, rest sourced from reference TRBV5-1 and TRBJ2-5, is KAGVTQTPRYLIKTRGQQVTLSCSPISGHRSVSWYQQTPGQGLQFLFEYFSETQRNKGNFPGRFSGRQFSNSRSEMNVSTLELGDSALYLCASSAGQYQETQYFGPGTRLLVL.

This clone was found a few times. The chain joins TRBV7-6 to TRBJ2-2; TRBD1 matches 9 bases. V gave up 2 bases and J gave up 0 bases; unmatched junction bases: 10. CDR1 is SGHVS and CDR2 is FNYEAQ in the germline V gene. The CDR3 has 19 residues. The CDR3 spells CASSLSRDREKANTGELFF. In nucleotides, the CDR3 is TGTGCCAGCAGCTTATCGCGGGACAGGGAAAAAGCGAACACCGGGGAGCTGTTTTTT.

This CDR3 is CASSVGGSSTDTQYF. As DNA, the CDR3 is TGTGCCAGCAGCGTAGGAGGGTCTAGCACAGATACGCAGTATTTT. The V and J genes are TRBV9 and TRBJ2-3, with D possibly matching TRBD2 (5 bases). Germline V CDR1 and CDR2: SGDLS, YYNGEE. V was clipped by 0 bases and J by 0 bases, with 8 bases between them. The length of the CDR3 is 15 residues.

This clone was counted only a few times. The chain carries TRBV2 and TRBJ1-1, with a weak D call TRBD1 (5 bases). V was trimmed by 10 bases and J by 2 bases, leaving 14 bases between them. Germline CDR1 SNHLY, CDR2 FYNNEI. The length of the CDR3 is 13 residues. The CDR3: CATKTQGNTEAFF. CDR3 bases: TGTGCCACCAAGACTCAGGGAAACACTGAAGCTTTCTTT. The full variable domain, with the rest looked up from reference TRBV2 and TRBJ1-1, is EPEVTQTPSHQVTQMGQEVILRCVPISNHLYFYWYRQILGQKVEFLVSFYNNEISEKSEIFDDQFSVERPDGSNFTLKIRSTKLEDSAMYFCATKTQGNTEAFFGQGTRLTVV.

A few counts support this clone. V and J are TRBV6-5 and TRBJ1-2, with 8 bases fitting TRBD1. Trimming at V came to 6 bases and at J to 6 bases, leaving 9 bases not matched to a gene. This CDR3 has 14 amino acids. The germline gives CDR1 MNHEY, CDR2 SVGAGI. CDR3 DNA sequence: TGTGCCAGCAGGTCGGGACAGGTTGACCATGGCTACACCTTC. Translating gives CASRSGQVDHGYTF.

V is TRBV2 and J is TRBJ2-7; TRBD1 is a possible D gene (5 bases). The V and J ends lost 4 bases and 3 bases respectively, with 10 bases between them. CDR3 length equals 13 residues. The germline V gene has CDR1 SNHLY and CDR2 FYNNEI. CDR3 DNA: TGTGCCAGCAGTGGGATACAGGACTACGAGCAGTACTTC. It encodes CASSGIQDYEQYF.

The chain couples TRBV20-1 to TRBJ1-6; weak D call: TRBD1 (6 bases). V gave up 3 bases and J gave up 9 bases, with 21 bases separating them. The CDR3 spans 16 residues. CDR1 is DFQATT and CDR2 is SNEGSKA in the germline V gene (reference sequence). CDR3 sequence: CSASHGGDRSLSPLHF. The CDR3 nucleotides read TGCAGTGCTAGTCATGGGGGCGACAGGTCCCTTTCACCCCTCCACTTT.

This sequence joins TRBV6-2 or TRBV6-3 and TRBJ2-7; a weak D match, TRBD1 (6 bases). CDR1 is MNHEY, CDR2 SVGEGT, per germline. The CDR3 is 14 amino acids. V was cut by 5 bases and J by 0 bases, with 11 bases left in between. For the CDR3, the DNA is TGTGCCAGCAGTCAGTACAGGGACTCCTACGAGCAGTACTTC. This translates into CASSQYRDSYEQYF.

This clone was counted a single time. This chain links TRBV24-1 with TRBJ2-2, with D possibly TRBD2 on 6 matching bases. Germline CDR1 and CDR2: KGHDR and SFDVKD. V lost 6 bases, J lost 1 base, and 11 bases lay in between. The CDR3 spans 15 residues. CDR3 DNA sequence: TGTGCCACCAGTACAATGCGGGAGAACACCGGGGAGCTGTTTTTT. Translated: CATSTMRENTGELFF.

The rearrangement links TRBV29-1 to TRBJ2-1; TRBD2 might be the D (6 bases). The V gene's germline CDR1 is SQVTM and CDR2 ANQGSEA. Trimming removed 4 bases from V and 7 bases from J, with 20 bases in between. The CDR3 totals 15 residues. CDR3 amino acids: CSVGVQGGGGNEQFF. In DNA form, the CDR3 reads TGCAGCGTTGGGGTCCAGGGAGGTGGGGGTAATGAGCAGTTCTTC.

The rearrangement joins TRBV6-5 to TRBJ1-6; D unclear. Between the trimmed V and J ends, which lost 8 bases and 4 bases, there was a span of 12 bases. CDR3 length equals 14 residues. Per germline, CDR1 MNHEY and CDR2 SVGAGI. As DNA, the CDR3 is TGTGCCAGCGGTCGGGGATTATATAATTCACCCCTCCACTTT. It translates to CASGRGLYNSPLHF.

The V gene is TRBV5-8, the J gene TRBJ1-3; D is undetermined. The germline V gene encodes CDR1 SGHTS and CDR2 YDEGEE. There are 14 residues in the CDR3. Trimming cost V 4 bases and J 4 bases, with 12 bases left between them. The CDR3: CASSLRGVGNTIYF. CDR3 sequence (DNA): TGTGCCAGCAGCCTTCGTGGAGTCGGAAACACCATATATTTT.

The chain has TRBV11-2 and TRBJ2-1; 10 bases are shared with TRBD1. Germline CDR1 is SGHAT and CDR2 is FQNNGV. V was pared by 0 bases and J by 3 bases, with 11 bases of the junction left unmatched. This CDR3 comprises 19 residues. CDR3 coding DNA: TGTGCCAGCAGCTTAGACTCCACCGCCGGGACAGGGGTCTACAATGAGCAGTTCTTC. The encoded protein is CASSLDSTAGTGVYNEQFF. Full variable domain (remainder filled in from reference TRBV11-2 and TRBJ2-1): EAGVAQSPRYKIIEKRQSVAFWCNPISGHATLYWYQQILGQGPKLLIQFQNNGVVDDSQLPKDRFSAERLKGVDSTLKIQPAKLEDSAVYLCASSLDSTAGTGVYNEQFFGPGTRLTVL.

The V call is TRBV10-1, the J call TRBJ1-2, with D maybe TRBD1 (6 bases). The CDR3 loop spans 10 amino acids. Germline CDR1 is WNHNN and CDR2 is SYGVQD (reference sequence). CDR3 protein: CRRGGYGYTF. CDR3 nucleotides: TGCAGAAGGGGGGGTTATGGCTACACCTTC.

The genes are TRBV19 and TRBJ2-7; 9 nucleotides match TRBD2. Germline lookup yields CDR1 LNHDA and CDR2 SQIVND (reference sequence). V shed 3 bases, J shed 4 bases, and the junction held 10 bases outside the gene matches. The CDR3 is made up of 16 amino acids. The CDR3 here is CASSITLAGTRYEQYF. Written as DNA, the CDR3 is TGTGCCAGTAGTATTACCCTAGCGGGGACCAGGTACGAGCAGTACTTC.

The J gene is TRBJ2-7, the V gene TRBV5-6; 14 positions match TRBD2. After removal of 0 bases from V and 0 bases from J, the junction contained 5 bases not matched to a gene. CDR3 length equals 18 residues. The germline CDR1 and CDR2 sequences are SGHDT and YYEEEE. The CDR3 nucleotides are TGTGCCAGCAGCTTGGCAGGACTAGCGGGAGGAAGCTCCTACGAGCAGTACTTC. Protein: CASSLAGLAGGSSYEQYF.

The table lists this clone with a count of one. The chain uses TRBV5-1 and TRBJ2-7; TRBD2 matches 7 bases. Unmatched junction bases numbered 4, after V lost 0 bases and J lost 1 base. The CDR3 is 15 residues long. From germline, CDR1 is SGHRS and CDR2 YFSETQ. The CDR3 region has the DNA TGCGCCAGCAGCTTGGAGCAGGGAGGGTCCTACGAGCAGTACTTC. Its translation is CASSLEQGGSYEQYF.

V and J are TRBV4-3 and TRBJ2-5, with a weak D call TRBD2 (6 bases). There are 16 residues in the CDR3. Deletions cut 1 base from V and 4 bases from J, with 16 bases between. The germline V gene has CDR1 LGHNA and CDR2 YSLEER. The CDR3 nucleotides are TGCGCCAGCAGCCAAGGCCCCGGCGGAGGGGTAGAGACCCAGTACTTC. Translating gives CASSQGPGGGVETQYF.